There are many counts of the clone carrying this T cell receptor beta chain. The TCR beta library used iRepertoire HTBI primers with Arm-PCR amplification of CDR3. TCRdb itself ran the multiplex PCR reads through MiXCR, one entry per CDR3 protein. The data contain over 350,000 distinct CDR3 sequences, about 14% of them singletons. The CDR3 is 14 amino acids. With V trimmed by 6 bases and J by 5 bases, 5 bases remained unmatched. The V gene's germline CDR1 is MNHEY and CDR2 SVGEGT. Time point here: newly diagnosed GD, antithyroid drugs for less than 3 months. The TCR library was made from RNA that had been extracted from PBMCs in TRIzol. These data are taken from a study of regulatory T cells in long-lasting Graves disease. The same specimen was also included in a second study, on T cells in Graves' hyperthyroidism and ophthalmopathy.

The chain couples TRBV6-2 or TRBV6-3 to TRBJ2-7; 12 positions agree with TRBD2. The sequencing here drew on peripheral blood mononuclear cells (PBMCs), taken at new diagnosis, from a patient treated with antithyroid drugs. The source of this sequence is a woman aged 45-65 years with Graves disease. This CDR3 is CASRPGLAGNEQYF. CDR3 DNA sequence: TGTGCCAGCAGGCCGGGACTAGCGGGTAACGAGCAGTACTTC.